This T cell receptor beta chain was obtained from a study of OX40 agonist ivuxolimab in advanced cancers. Study background: Patients treated during dose escalation were battling hepatocellular carcinoma, melanoma, renal cell or head and neck cancer.

Germline values: CDR1 SNHLY, CDR2 FYNNEI. The CDR3 spans 16 residues. The V and J ends lost 10 bases and 1 base respectively, with 21 bases between them. The data were produced by immunoSEQ multiplex PCR, yet TCRdb's version contains in-frame clones alone and is incomplete. The sample holds tens of thousands of clones, roughly nine tenths seen once. Whole-study findings and limits: Circulating CD4+ and CD8+ T cells showed clonal expansion by week 6 at 0.1 to 3.0 mg/kg.

Concerning this clone: Its antigen is unknown.

Sequencing used CD4+ or CD8+ T cells sorted from blood, obtained in a trial of the OX40 agonist ivuxolimab. The source of this sequence is an adult with an advanced solid tumor such as melanoma, head and neck, liver or kidney cancer. The chain uses TRBV2 and TRBJ2-3; D tentatively reads TRBD1 or TRBD2 (6 bases each). The CDR3 is CATALGGGSGTDTQYF. CDR3 DNA sequence: TGTGCCACCGCTCTAGGAGGGGGGAGCGGCACAGATACGCAGTATTTT.